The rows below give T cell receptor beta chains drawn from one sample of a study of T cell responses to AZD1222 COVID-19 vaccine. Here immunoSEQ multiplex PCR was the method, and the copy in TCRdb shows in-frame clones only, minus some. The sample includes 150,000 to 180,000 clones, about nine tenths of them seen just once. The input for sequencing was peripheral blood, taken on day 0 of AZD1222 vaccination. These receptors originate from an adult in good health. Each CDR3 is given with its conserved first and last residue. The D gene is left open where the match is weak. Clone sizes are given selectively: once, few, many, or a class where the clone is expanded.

CDR3 DNA: TGTGCCAGTAGTATAGACGCAAGGGGAGAGGTTTACGAGCAGTACTTC; CDR3 protein: CASSIDARGEVYEQYF; D gene: .; J gene: TRBJ2-7; clone size: .; V gene: TRBV19
CDR3 DNA: TGTGCCAGCTCTACAAATACCGGGACAGACACCGGGGAGCTGTTTTTT; CDR3 protein: CASSTNTGTDTGELFF; D gene: TRBD1; J gene: TRBJ2-2; clone size: .; V gene: TRBV18
CDR3 DNA: TGTGCCAGTATCGACGTGGCAGGGGGCAGCGAGCAGTACTTC; CDR3 protein: CASIDVAGGSEQYF; D gene: TRBD1; J gene: TRBJ2-7; clone size: .; V gene: TRBV19
CDR3 DNA: TGTGCCAGCAGCTTAGGATGGAGGGGGGGCGAGCAGTACTTC; CDR3 protein: CASSLGWRGGEQYF; D gene: .; J gene: TRBJ2-7; clone size: .; V gene: TRBV7-2
CDR3 DNA: TGTGCCAGCAGCTTGACAGGGAGGCACTACTATGGCTACACCTTC; CDR3 protein: CASSLTGRHYYGYTF; D gene: .; J gene: TRBJ1-2; clone size: .; V gene: TRBV5-6
CDR3 DNA: TGTGCCAGCAGCCTCTATGGGTGGGACACTGAAGCTTTCTTT; CDR3 protein: CASSLYGWDTEAFF; D gene: .; J gene: TRBJ1-1; clone size: once; V gene: TRBV5-8
CDR3 DNA: TGTGCCAGCAGTACAACAGCATCACCCCTCCACTTT; CDR3 protein: CASSTTASPLHF; D gene: .; J gene: TRBJ1-6; clone size: .; V gene: TRBV12-3/TRBV12-4
CDR3 DNA: TGCGCCAGCAGCCAAGATGGGGGCGCTGGGGCCAACGTCCTGACTTTC; CDR3 protein: CASSQDGGAGANVLTF; D gene: .; J gene: TRBJ2-6; clone size: .; V gene: TRBV4-3
CDR3 DNA: TGTGCCAGTAGTATACGGGGCTACGAGCAGTACTTC; CDR3 protein: CASSIRGYEQYF; D gene: .; J gene: TRBJ2-7; clone size: .; V gene: TRBV19
CDR3 DNA: TGTGCCAGCAGTTTACGATGGACAGCGAGGGACTATGGCTACACCTTC; CDR3 protein: CASSLRWTARDYGYTF; D gene: .; J gene: TRBJ1-2; clone size: .; V gene: TRBV28
CDR3 DNA: TGTGCCAGCAGCCCAAGCACGGGTGGAAACACCATATATTTT; CDR3 protein: CASSPSTGGNTIYF; D gene: .; J gene: TRBJ1-3; clone size: once; V gene: TRBV7-3
CDR3 DNA: TGTGCCAGCTCAACCGCGGCTAAGGAAGGACTGCTGGAGAAACTGTTTTTT; CDR3 protein: CASSTAAKEGLLEKLFF; D gene: .; J gene: TRBJ1-4; clone size: .; V gene: TRBV18
CDR3 DNA: TGTGCCAGCAGCGTCAATCCTGGGGCCAACGTCCTGACTTTC; CDR3 protein: CASSVNPGANVLTF; D gene: .; J gene: TRBJ2-6; clone size: .; V gene: TRBV7-3
CDR3 DNA: TGTGCCAGCGGAATTACAGGGGGCCGGGCCGGGGAGCTGTTTTTT; CDR3 protein: CASGITGGRAGELFF; D gene: TRBD1; J gene: TRBJ2-2; clone size: .; V gene: TRBV27
CDR3 DNA: TGTGCCAGCGGAGAATCCCTTCTCTACGAGCAGTACTTC; CDR3 protein: CASGESLLYEQYF; D gene: .; J gene: TRBJ2-7; clone size: .; V gene: TRBV7-2
CDR3 DNA: TGTGCCAGCAGTGATACAAGGAGGAGCTATGGCTACACCTTC; CDR3 protein: CASSDTRRSYGYTF; D gene: .; J gene: TRBJ1-2; clone size: .; V gene: TRBV2
CDR3 DNA: TGTGCCAGCAGTTACAGGCGGGGCTTGAGCACAGATACGCAGTATTTT; CDR3 protein: CASSYRRGLSTDTQYF; D gene: .; J gene: TRBJ2-3; clone size: .; V gene: TRBV6-2/TRBV6-3
CDR3 DNA: TGTGCCAGTAGTATATTAACAGGGGGCTCTCAGCCCCAGCATTTT; CDR3 protein: CASSILTGGSQPQHF; D gene: TRBD1; J gene: TRBJ1-5; clone size: .; V gene: TRBV19
CDR3 DNA: TGTGCCAGCAGGTCAGGGGAACTCCACGAGCAGTACTTC; CDR3 protein: CASRSGELHEQYF; D gene: .; J gene: TRBJ2-7; clone size: .; V gene: TRBV18
CDR3 DNA: TGCGCCAGTCCCTGCGAGCGTACAGGGGCAGGGGGCAATCAGCCCCAGCATTTT; CDR3 protein: CASPCERTGAGGNQPQHF; D gene: TRBD1; J gene: TRBJ1-5; clone size: .; V gene: TRBV5-1
CDR3 DNA: TGTGCCAGCGCACAGGGGAGAACAGATACGCAGTATTTT; CDR3 protein: CASAQGRTDTQYF; D gene: TRBD1; J gene: TRBJ2-3; clone size: .; V gene: TRBV24-1
CDR3 DNA: TGTGCCACCAGCAGAGATTCCAACACCATATATTTT; CDR3 protein: CATSRDSNTIYF; D gene: .; J gene: TRBJ1-3; clone size: .; V gene: TRBV15
CDR3 DNA: TGTGCCAGCAGCGTAGTCGGATCTTCCTACGAGCAGTACTTC; CDR3 protein: CASSVVGSSYEQYF; D gene: .; J gene: TRBJ2-7; clone size: .; V gene: TRBV9
CDR3 DNA: TGTGCCACCAGCAAAGGGGGGTCGGGGGAAAAACTGTTTTTT; CDR3 protein: CATSKGGSGEKLFF; D gene: .; J gene: TRBJ1-4; clone size: .; V gene: TRBV15
CDR3 DNA: TGCAGCGTTGATGGGGCAGCCCAGTACTTC; CDR3 protein: CSVDGAAQYF; D gene: .; J gene: TRBJ2-5; clone size: few; V gene: TRBV29-1
CDR3 DNA: TGTGCCAGCATAGGGCCTTCCTACAATGAGCAGTTCTTC; CDR3 protein: CASIGPSYNEQFF; D gene: .; J gene: TRBJ2-1; clone size: .; V gene: TRBV2
CDR3 DNA: TGTGCCAGCAGTACAGGGCGAGGGGACACTGAAGCTTTCTTT; CDR3 protein: CASSTGRGDTEAFF; D gene: .; J gene: TRBJ1-1; clone size: .; V gene: TRBV25-1
CDR3 DNA: TGTGCCAGCAGCTTTCAGTTTAGTGAGCAGTACTTC; CDR3 protein: CASSFQFSEQYF; D gene: .; J gene: TRBJ2-7; clone size: .; V gene: TRBV7-6
CDR3 DNA: TGTGCCAGTAGTCCTGGGTACGGCAATCAGCCCCAGCATTTT; CDR3 protein: CASSPGYGNQPQHF; D gene: .; J gene: TRBJ1-5; clone size: .; V gene: TRBV19
CDR3 DNA: TGCGCCAGCAGCGACGACAGTAGCTCCTACAATGAGCAGTTCTTC; CDR3 protein: CASSDDSSSYNEQFF; D gene: .; J gene: TRBJ2-1; clone size: .; V gene: TRBV4-3